This entry is about one TCR beta chain. Its specificity is unknown. The source of the sample is a study of early T cells in non-severe SARS-CoV-2 infection. The wider study: Unsorted whole-blood RNA was sequenced in bulk, leaving chains unpaired. Study-wide points: Matches to VDJdb favored anti-spike CD8 responses and missed private and CD4 specificities.

Individual cDNA molecules carried attached unique molecular identifiers. TCRdb called the 5' RACE reads again in MiXCR, with one record for every CDR3 protein. The sample lists roughly 81,000 distinct CDR3 sequences; about 12% were seen once. Trimming removed 7 bases from V and 1 base from J, with 8 bases in between. The CDR3 has 14 amino acids. The V gene's germline CDR1 is SEHNR and CDR2 FQNEAQ (reference sequence). The specimen sequenced was whole blood. The clonotype originates from an adult who was a healthcare worker with PCR-confirmed SARS-CoV-2 infection or an uninfected control (not recorded which). The rearrangement links TRBV7-9 to TRBJ2-6; D is unclear. CDR3 in DNA: TGTGCCAGCACCCTAGGGTCTGGGGCCAACGTCCTGACTTTC. Its protein is CASTLGSGANVLTF.